One sample yielded the 5 T cell receptor beta chains listed below, sequenced in a study of T cell responses to AZD1222 COVID-19 vaccine. Profiling relied on immunoSEQ multiplex PCR, and the TCRdb table lists in-frame clones only, not all of them. The sample contains some 180,000 clones, 94% of which appear only once. This specimen was peripheral blood, taken 28 days after the second AZD1222 dose. The receptor source for this set is an adult who received the AZD1222 COVID-19 vaccine.

This clone was detected only once. The chain is built from TRBV10-2 and TRBJ1-5; maybe TRBD1 (6 bases). In germline, CDR1 is WSHSY, CDR2 SAAADI. Trimming took 6 bases from V and 2 from J, leaving 11 bases between them. The CDR3 contains 14 residues. This chain's CDR3 is CASRGGRGNQPQHF. The CDR3 nucleotides read TGCGCCAGCAGGGGGGGCAGAGGCAATCAGCCCCAGCATTTT.

This rearrangement joins TRBV5-1 to TRBJ2-5; maybe TRBD1 (6 bases). Trimming pared 4 bases from V and 4 bases from J, leaving 20 bases between. Germline CDR1 is SGHRS and CDR2 is YFSETQ. The CDR3 length is 16 residues. The DNA of the CDR3 is TGCGCCAGCAGCGACAATCAGGGGATCACGGCAGAGACCCAGTACTTC. It encodes CASSDNQGITAETQYF.

The V gene is TRBV7-3, the J gene TRBJ2-7; D is possibly TRBD1 (5 bases). This CDR3 is 14 amino acids long. V was trimmed by 3 bases and J by 2 bases, leaving 11 bases between them. Germline CDR1 is SGHTA and CDR2 is FQGTGA. The CDR3 bases are TGTGCCAGCAGCTTGGGGCTCACTCCCTACGAGCAGTACTTC. As protein: CASSLGLTPYEQYF. Supplemented by reference TRBV7-3 and TRBJ2-7, the full variable domain reads GAGVSQTPSNKVTEKGKYVELRCDPISGHTALYWYRQSLGQGPEFLIYFQGTGAADDSGLPNDRFFAVRPEGSVSTLKIQRTERGDSAVYLCASSLGLTPYEQYFGPGTRLTVT.

The rearrangement joins TRBV2 to TRBJ1-1, with D possibly being TRBD1 (5 bases). V was shortened by 6 bases and J by 2 bases, with 10 bases between the two germline ends. Germline CDR1 SNHLY, CDR2 FYNNEI. This CDR3 comprises 13 residues. The CDR3 DNA reads TGTGCCAGCAGGAGAAGGGGAAACACTGAAGCTTTCTTT. As protein: CASRRRGNTEAFF.

V usage is TRBV11-2 and J usage is TRBJ1-1; no definite D call. This CDR3 region has 12 residues. V was pared by 2 bases and J by 6 bases, with 7 bases between. The germline CDR1 and CDR2 sequences are SGHAT and FQNNGV. The CDR3 loop reads CASSLRGPEAFF. The CDR3 DNA reads as TGTGCCAGCAGCTTAAGAGGACCTGAAGCTTTCTTT.